The T cell receptor beta chain described here comes from a study of sequential checkpoint blockade in melanoma. Stated treatment: randomized to nivolumab then ipilimumab (arm A) or the reverse (arm B). No patient had prior DNA-damaging chemotherapy. This clone came up many times. Antigen unknown. TCRdb's copy holds only in-frame clones and misses some; the assay was immunoSEQ multiplex PCR. The table shows some 8,000 clones, with 23% occurring only once. Study observations and caveats: T-cell fraction and clonality followed PD-L1 and CD8+ counts, not mutational load.

Germline CDR1 and CDR2: SGHNT and YENEEA. The J segment lost 3 bases and the V segment lost 5 bases, leaving 7 bases of the junction unmatched. There are 15 residues in the CDR3. The receptor comes from a human donor with melanoma. The sample here was tumor tissue (inferred from file names), taken from a patient given nivolumab and ipilimumab in sequence. The chain combines TRBV11-3 with TRBJ1-5, with TRBD1 matching over 7 bases. The CDR3 bases are TGTGCCAGCAGCATGGAGACAGGGCTCAATCAGCCCCAGCATTTT. Translating gives CASSMETGLNQPQHF.